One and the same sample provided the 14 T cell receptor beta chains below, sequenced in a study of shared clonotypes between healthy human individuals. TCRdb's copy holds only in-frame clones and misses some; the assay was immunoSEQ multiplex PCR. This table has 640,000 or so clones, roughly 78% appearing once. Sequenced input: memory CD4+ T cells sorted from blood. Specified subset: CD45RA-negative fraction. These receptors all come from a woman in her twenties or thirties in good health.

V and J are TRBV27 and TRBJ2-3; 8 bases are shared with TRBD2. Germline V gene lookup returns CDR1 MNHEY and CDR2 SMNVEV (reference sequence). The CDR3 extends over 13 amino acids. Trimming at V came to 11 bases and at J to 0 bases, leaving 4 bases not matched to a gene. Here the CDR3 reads CAVAGYSTDTQYF. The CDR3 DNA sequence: TGTGCCGTAGCGGGATATAGCACAGATACGCAGTATTTT.

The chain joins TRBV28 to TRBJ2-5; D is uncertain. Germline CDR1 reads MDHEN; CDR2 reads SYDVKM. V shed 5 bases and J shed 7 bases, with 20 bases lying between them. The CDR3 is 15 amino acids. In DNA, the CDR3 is TGTGCCAGCAGTACGTCCCGGGCTCCCGTGGGGACCCAGTACTTC. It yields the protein CASSTSRAPVGTQYF.

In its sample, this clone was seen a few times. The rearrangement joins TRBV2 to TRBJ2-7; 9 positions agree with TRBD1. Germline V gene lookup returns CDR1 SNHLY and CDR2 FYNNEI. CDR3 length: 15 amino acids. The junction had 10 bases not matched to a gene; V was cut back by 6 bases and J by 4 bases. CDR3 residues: CASSSEGQGLYEQYF. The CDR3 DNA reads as TGTGCCAGCAGCAGTGAGGGACAGGGACTTTACGAGCAGTACTTC. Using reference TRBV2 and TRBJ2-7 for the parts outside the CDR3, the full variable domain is EPEVTQTPSHQVTQMGQEVILRCVPISNHLYFYWYRQILGQKVEFLVSFYNNEISEKSEIFDDQFSVERPDGSNFTLKIRSTKLEDSAMYFCASSSEGQGLYEQYFGPGTRLTVT.

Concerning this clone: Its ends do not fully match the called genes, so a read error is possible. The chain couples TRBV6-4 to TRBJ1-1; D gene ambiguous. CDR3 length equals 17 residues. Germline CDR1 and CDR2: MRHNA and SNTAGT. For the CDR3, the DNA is TGTGCCAGCAGTTACTCGATCGGAGCGGGGTTTGGGACTGAAGCTTTCTTT. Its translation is CASSYSIGAGFGTEAFF.

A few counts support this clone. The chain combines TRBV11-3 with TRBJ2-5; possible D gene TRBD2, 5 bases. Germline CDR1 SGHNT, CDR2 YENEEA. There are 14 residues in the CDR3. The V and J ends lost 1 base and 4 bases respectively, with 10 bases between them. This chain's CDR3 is CASSLGRGSETQYF. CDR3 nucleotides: TGTGCCAGCAGCTTAGGCAGAGGGTCAGAGACCCAGTACTTC.

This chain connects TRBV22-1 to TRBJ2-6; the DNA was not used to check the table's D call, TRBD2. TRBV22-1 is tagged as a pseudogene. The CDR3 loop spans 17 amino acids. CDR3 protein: CPGSERGEQSRANVLTF. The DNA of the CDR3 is TGTCCTGGGAGTGAGAGAGGCGAACAAAGTCGGGCCAACGTCCTGACTTTC.

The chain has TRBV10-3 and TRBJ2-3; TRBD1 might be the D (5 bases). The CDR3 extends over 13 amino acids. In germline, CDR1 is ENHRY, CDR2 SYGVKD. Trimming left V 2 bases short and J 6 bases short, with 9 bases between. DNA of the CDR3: TGTGCCATCAGTGAGGGGGCCTGGGATACGCAGTATTTT. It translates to CAISEGAWDTQYF.

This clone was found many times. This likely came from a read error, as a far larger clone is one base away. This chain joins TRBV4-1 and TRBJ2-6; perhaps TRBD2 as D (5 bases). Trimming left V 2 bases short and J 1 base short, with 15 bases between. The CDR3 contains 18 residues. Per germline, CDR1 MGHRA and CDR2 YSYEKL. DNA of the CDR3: TGCGCCAGCAGCCAAAACAGTCACGGGGAATCTGGGGCCAACGTCCTGACTTTC. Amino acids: CASSQNSHGESGANVLTF.

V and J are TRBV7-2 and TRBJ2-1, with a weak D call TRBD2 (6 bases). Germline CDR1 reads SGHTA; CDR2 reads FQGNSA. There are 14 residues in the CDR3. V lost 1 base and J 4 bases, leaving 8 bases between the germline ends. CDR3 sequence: CASSLGREYNEQFF. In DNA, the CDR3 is TGTGCCAGCAGCTTAGGTCGGGAGTACAATGAGCAGTTCTTC.

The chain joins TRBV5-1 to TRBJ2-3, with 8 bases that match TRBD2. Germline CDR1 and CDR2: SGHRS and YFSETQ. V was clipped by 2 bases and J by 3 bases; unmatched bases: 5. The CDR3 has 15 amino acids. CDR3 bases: TGCGCCAGCAGCTTAACGGGGGGGACGACAGATACGCAGTATTTT. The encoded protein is CASSLTGGTTDTQYF.

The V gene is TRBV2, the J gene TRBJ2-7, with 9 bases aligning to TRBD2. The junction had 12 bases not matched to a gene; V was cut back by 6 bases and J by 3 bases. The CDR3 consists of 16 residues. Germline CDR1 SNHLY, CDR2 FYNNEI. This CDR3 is CASSDGLSGRIYEQYF. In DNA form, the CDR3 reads TGTGCCAGCAGCGACGGACTAAGCGGGAGGATCTACGAGCAGTACTTC.

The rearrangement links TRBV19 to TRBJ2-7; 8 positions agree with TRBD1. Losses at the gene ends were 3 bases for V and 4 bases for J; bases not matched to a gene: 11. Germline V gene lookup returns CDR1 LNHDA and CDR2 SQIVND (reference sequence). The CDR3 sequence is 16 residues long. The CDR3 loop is CASSIGNRGSSYEQYF. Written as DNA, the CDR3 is TGTGCCAGTAGTATTGGAAACAGGGGGTCGTCATACGAGCAGTACTTC.

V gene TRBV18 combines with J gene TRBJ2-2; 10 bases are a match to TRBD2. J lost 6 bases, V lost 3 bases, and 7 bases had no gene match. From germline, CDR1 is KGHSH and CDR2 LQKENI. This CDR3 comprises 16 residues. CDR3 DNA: TGTGCCAGCTCACCTCTAGCGGGAGCATATGCCGGGGAGCTGTTTTTT. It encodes CASSPLAGAYAGELFF. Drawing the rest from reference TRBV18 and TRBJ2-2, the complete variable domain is NAGVMQNPRHLVRRRGQEARLRCSPMKGHSHVYWYRQLPEEGLKFMVYLQKENIIDESGMPKERFSAEFPKEGPSILRIQQVVRGDSAAYFCASSPLAGAYAGELFFGEGSRLTVL.

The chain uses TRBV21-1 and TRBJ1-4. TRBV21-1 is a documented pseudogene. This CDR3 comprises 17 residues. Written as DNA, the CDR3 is TGTGCCAGCAGCAAAGGGAGGAGGACTCCCGAGGATGAAAAACTGTTTTTT. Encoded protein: CASSKGRRTPEDEKLFF.